The clone carrying this TCR beta chain was found a few times. This entry comes from a study of blood T cells in healthy people across ages. The study drew donors from healthy Caucasian individuals in Russia aged roughly 6 to 90. Next came a second PCR, run for about 6 to 12 cycles, which used a sample-barcoded 5' primer along with a J-beta primer mix. Each cDNA molecule received a tag from a template-switch adaptor that had 12 random nucleotides. Sequencing yielded, for each sample, at least 3 million paired-end reads carrying CDR3. Via MiXCR, TCRdb re-called the 5' RACE reads, giving one row per CDR3 protein. Of roughly 1.5 million distinct CDR3 sequences listed, about 45% were seen once; the top ten hold 4%. Sequences were obtained from blood. The origin of this receptor is a woman between 18 and 29 years old in good health.

CDR3 in DNA: TGCAGTGCTAACGGGGCCGCGGGAGGCTCCTACGAGCAGTACTTC. Its protein is CSANGAAGGSYEQYF. V usage is TRBV20-1 and J usage is TRBJ2-7, with TRBD2 matching over 8 bases. Germline V CDR1 and CDR2: DFQATT, SNEGSKA (reference sequence). The V gene end was trimmed by 4 bases and the J gene end by 0 bases; junction bases not matched to a gene: 8. The CDR3 contains 15 residues.